Listed here are 4 T cell receptor beta chains from one sample, sequenced in a study of control samples from healthy donors and cancer patients. TCRdb keeps only in-frame clones here, not all; method: immunoSEQ multiplex PCR. The sample gives approximately 190,000 clones, approximately 90% of which show up once; 1.8% is in the top ten. Source material: blood. The source is a man younger than 45 in good health.

The J gene is TRBJ2-3, the V gene TRBV27; D ambiguous. The V end was cut by 3 bases, the J end by 0 bases, with 10 bases between. The CDR3 spans 15 residues. Germline-derived CDR1 and CDR2 are MNHEY and SMNVEV (reference sequence). CDR3 sequence (DNA): TGTGCCAGCAGTTTTAACAGCCCTAGCACAGATACGCAGTATTTT. This encodes CASSFNSPSTDTQYF.

The chain is built from TRBV11-2 and TRBJ1-1, with 10 bases that match TRBD1. CDR1 SGHAT and CDR2 FQNNGV come from the germline V gene. The V gene end was trimmed by 3 bases and the J gene end by 5 bases; junction bases not matched to a gene: 3. There are 14 residues in the CDR3. CDR3 residues: CASSFDRGPTEAFF. In DNA form, the CDR3 reads TGTGCCAGCAGCTTCGACAGGGGGCCTACTGAAGCTTTCTTT.

This clone was observed a single time. The V call is TRBV2, the J call TRBJ2-3; possible D gene TRBD2, 6 bases. The germline gives CDR1 SNHLY, CDR2 FYNNEI. V was pared by 8 bases and J by 1 base, with 16 bases between. This CDR3 spans 15 amino acids. CDR3 DNA: TGTGCCAGCTCCGGACTAACGTCCCGCACAGATACGCAGTATTTT. It yields the protein CASSGLTSRTDTQYF.

This rearrangement joins TRBV6-5 to TRBJ2-5, with D perhaps being TRBD1 or TRBD2 (5 bases each). Germline lookup yields CDR1 MNHEY and CDR2 SVGAGI. The CDR3 is 11 amino acids. With 8 bases removed from V and 4 bases from J, the gap between germline ends came to 8 bases. The CDR3 nucleotides read TGTGCCAGCCGGGGCTTAGAGACCCAGTACTTC. Translated: CASRGLETQYF.